The entry below gives a single TCR beta chain sequence along with its context. This sample was included in a study of blood T cell repertoires in COVID-19. The wider study: Sources were T cells, B-cell-depleted T cells, or PBMCs; the material itself was cDNA or gDNA.

Assay used: immunoSEQ multiplex PCR; TCRdb lists only in-frame clones, some missing. The table shows about 120,000 clones, with about nine tenths occurring only once. Per germline, CDR1 SGHDT and CDR2 YYEEEE. V was pared by 5 bases and J by 8 bases, with 23 bases between. The CDR3 spans 16 residues. The sequenced sample consisted of peripheral blood. The chain has TRBV5-6 and TRBJ2-1; the D gene is possibly TRBD1 (7 bases). The sequence came from a man aged 35 to 55 with acute or convalescent COVID-19. The CDR3 loop is CASSPGGGLARYEQFF. DNA of the CDR3: TGTGCCAGCAGTCCCGGAGGGGGCCTAGCGAGGTATGAGCAGTTCTTC.